What follows are 10 T cell receptor beta chains derived from one specimen sequenced in a study of cytomegalovirus exposure and HLA in healthy donors. The PCR had 60 Vbeta and 13 Jbeta primers. Using immunoSEQ multiplex PCR, the repertoire was profiled, and TCRdb retains in-frame clones only, with some absent. The sample table includes roughly 75,000 clones. The sequenced sample was PBMCs. Receptors were obtained from a boy aged 10-17 years in good health and CMV-seronegative.

The chain couples TRBV6-5 to TRBJ1-2; 9 positions agree with TRBD1. CDR1 is MNHEY and CDR2 is SVGAGI in the germline V gene. V gave up 8 bases and J gave up 5 bases; unmatched junction bases: 12. The CDR3 runs 15 residues. CDR3 bases: TGTGCCAGCGGTCGAGGACAGGGGCTACATTATGGCTACACCTTC. Translating it yields CASGRGQGLHYGYTF.

The V gene is TRBV15, the J gene TRBJ2-2; 11 positions agree with TRBD1. The CDR3 runs 16 residues. V dropped 5 bases and J dropped 4; count of bases not matched to a gene: 6. The V gene's germline CDR1 is LNHNV and CDR2 YYDKDF (reference sequence). The CDR3 loop is CATSGQGADGTGELFF. The CDR3 DNA is TGTGCCACCAGCGGACAGGGGGCGGATGGCACCGGGGAGCTGTTTTTT.

V gene TRBV18 combines with J gene TRBJ2-3, with unresolved D. The V gene's germline CDR1 is KGHSH and CDR2 LQKENI. This CDR3 comprises 16 residues. V was trimmed by 2 bases and J by 3 bases, leaving 15 bases between them. The DNA of the CDR3 is TGTGCCAGCTCACCATTACAGACGAAAACGACAGATACGCAGTATTTT. The encoded protein is CASSPLQTKTTDTQYF. Full variable domain (rest looked up from reference TRBV18 and TRBJ2-3): NAGVMQNPRHLVRRRGQEARLRCSPMKGHSHVYWYRQLPEEGLKFMVYLQKENIIDESGMPKERFSAEFPKEGPSILRIQQVVRGDSAAYFCASSPLQTKTTDTQYFGPGTRLTVL.

Points on this clone: A read error may account for a junction end that differs from germline. The chain joins TRBV19 to TRBJ1-5, with 7 bases lining up with TRBD1. The CDR3 extends over 14 amino acids. CDR1 and CDR2 (germline): LNHDA, SQIVND (reference sequence). CDR3 sequence (DNA): TGTGCCAGTAGTCTAGACAGGGTCAATCAGCCCCAGCATTTT. It translates to CASSLDRVNQPQHF.

The rearrangement links TRBV7-9 to TRBJ2-1; 9 nucleotides agree with TRBD2. Germline V lookup: CDR1 SEHNR, CDR2 FQNEAQ (reference sequence). The V and J ends lost 6 bases and 4 bases, in that order; junction bases with no gene match: 7. This CDR3 comprises 15 residues. The CDR3 loop reads CASRSSGTVYNEQFF. CDR3 DNA sequence: TGTGCCAGCAGGTCTAGCGGGACGGTATACAATGAGCAGTTCTTC.

J is TRBJ2-5 and V is TRBV19, with 10 bases that match TRBD1. The J segment lost 3 bases and the V segment lost 5 bases, leaving 6 bases of the junction unmatched. This CDR3 is built from 15 residues. The germline CDR1 and CDR2 sequences are LNHDA and SQIVND (reference sequence). CDR3 DNA: TGTGCCAGTAGTCGGACCGGGACAGGGGAAGAGACCCAGTACTTC. Translation: CASSRTGTGEETQYF.

This sequence joins TRBV7-3 and TRBJ1-2, with 8 bases lining up with TRBD1. This CDR3 contains 14 residues. With V trimmed by 5 bases and J by 7 bases, 9 bases remained unmatched. CDR1 SGHTA and CDR2 FQGTGA come from the germline V gene. CDR3 loop: CASSPSGGWSGYTF. CDR3 bases: TGTGCCAGCAGCCCATCAGGGGGCTGGAGTGGCTACACCTTC.

The chain is built from TRBV6-6 and TRBJ2-5; 8 bases align to TRBD2. CDR3 size: 15 residues. The V segment lost 8 bases and the J segment 4 bases; nucleotides outside the gene matches: 12. CDR1 is MNHNY and CDR2 is SVGAGI in the germline V gene (reference sequence). CDR3: CASVNYRGGLETQYF. The CDR3 nucleotides are TGTGCCAGCGTCAACTACCGGGGGGGCCTAGAGACCCAGTACTTC.

The gene calls are TRBV6-6 and TRBJ2-5, with 9 nucleotides matching TRBD1. From germline, CDR1 is MNHNY and CDR2 SVGAGI (reference sequence). This CDR3 spans 16 amino acids. Trimming took 0 bases from V and 4 from J; bases not matched to a gene: 6. The CDR3 reads CASSYSVQGAGETQYF. The CDR3 region has the DNA TGTGCCAGCAGTTACTCGGTACAGGGGGCCGGAGAGACCCAGTACTTC.

V is TRBV6-5 and J is TRBJ2-7; 9 bases fit TRBD1. V shed 5 bases, J shed 0 bases, and the junction held 5 bases outside the gene matches. Germline V gene lookup returns CDR1 MNHEY and CDR2 SVGAGI. CDR3 length: 15 residues. CDR3: CASSKGQGLSYEQYF. CDR3 bases: TGTGCCAGCAGTAAAGGACAGGGGCTCTCCTACGAGCAGTACTTC.